These 24 T cell receptor beta chains share one sample of origin, sequenced in a study of response to subunit inactivated influenza vaccine. From the RT-PCR reads, TCRdb called clonotypes with MiXCR, one entry per CDR3 protein. Of 610,000 or so distinct CDR3 sequences listed, 13% to 15% are singletons. The sample here was PBMCs from blood, taken less than 13 days after vaccination. Receptors originate from a man between 45 and 60 years old who received an inactivated influenza vaccine.

This clonotype was seen a few times. The chain has TRBV7-2 and TRBJ2-7; tentatively, D is TRBD1 (6 bases). The germline CDR1 and CDR2 sequences are SGHTA and FQGNSA. Trimming left V 2 bases short and J 0 bases short, with 8 bases between. This CDR3 is built from 14 residues. The CDR3 nucleotides are TGTGCCAGCAGCTTAAGACAGGCCTCCTACGAGCAGTACTTC. Amino acid sequence: CASSLRQASYEQYF.

This clonotype was seen only a few times. V and J are TRBV5-1 and TRBJ2-1; 8 bases match TRBD2. In germline, CDR1 is SGHRS, CDR2 YFSETQ. CDR3 size: 17 residues. Trimming at V came to 4 bases and at J to 7 bases, leaving 16 bases not matched to a gene. The CDR3 region is CASSPAPSGSLGNEQFF. As DNA, the CDR3 is TGCGCCAGCAGCCCCGCCCCAAGCGGGAGTCTCGGGAATGAGCAGTTCTTC.

This clonotype turned up a few times. This rearrangement joins TRBV20-1 to TRBJ2-2, with D possibly being TRBD1 or TRBD2 (5 bases each). From germline, CDR1 is DFQATT and CDR2 SNEGSKA (reference sequence). The CDR3 is 13 amino acids. V gave up 0 bases and J gave up 9 bases, with 11 bases separating them. CDR3 in DNA: TGCAGTGCTAGAGATAGAGGGGCCTGGGAGCTGTTTTTT. Residues: CSARDRGAWELFF.

This clonotype was seen a single time. This chain uses TRBV30 with TRBJ1-2, with TRBD1 identical over 9 bases. Per the germline V gene, CDR1 is GTSNPN and CDR2 is SVGIG (reference sequence). The V gene end was trimmed by 3 bases and the J gene end by 4 bases; junction bases not matched to a gene: 3. This CDR3 has 13 amino acids. The CDR3 DNA follows: TGTGCCTGGAGGACAGGGGGAGTCTATGGCTACACCTTC. Amino acid sequence: CAWRTGGVYGYTF.

The V and J genes are TRBV29-1 and TRBJ2-7; 8 bases match TRBD1. V lost 2 bases and J lost 2; bases outside the gene matches: 5. Germline V gene data show CDR1 as SQVTM and CDR2 as ANQGSEA. The CDR3 has 14 residues. For the CDR3, the DNA is TGCAGCGTTGAATGGGGACAGGTCCCCTACGAGCAGTACTTC. Amino acid sequence: CSVEWGQVPYEQYF.

The chain carries TRBV28 and TRBJ2-7; D remains ambiguous. With 3 bases removed from V and 4 bases from J, the gap between germline ends came to 13 bases. The germline CDR1 and CDR2 sequences are MDHEN and SYDVKM. The CDR3 loop spans 14 amino acids. The CDR3 is CASSFGRTAYEQYF. CDR3 bases: TGTGCCAGCAGTTTCGGACGCACGGCTTACGAGCAGTACTTC.

The chain links TRBV4-3 to TRBJ2-3; no definite D call. The germline V gene encodes CDR1 LGHNA and CDR2 YSLEER. V dropped 4 bases and J dropped 5 bases, with 13 bases sitting between them. There are 14 residues in the CDR3. The CDR3, as DNA: TGCGCCAGCAGCCCCTCCGCGGTCGGAGATACGCAGTATTTT. It yields the protein CASSPSAVGDTQYF.

This clonotype was seen a few times. The chain has TRBV19 and TRBJ2-7, with D perhaps matching TRBD1 (5 bases). Germline CDR1 LNHDA, CDR2 SQIVND (reference sequence). V lost 5 bases and J 4 bases, leaving 12 bases between the germline ends. The CDR3 length is 13 residues. CDR3 sequence reads: CASSWNKGYEQYF. The CDR3 bases are TGTGCCAGTAGTTGGAATAAGGGGTACGAGCAGTACTTC.

This clonotype was seen more than once but under ten times. The chain couples TRBV20-1 to TRBJ2-7; 9 bases align to TRBD2. The length of the CDR3 is 13 residues. Looked up from germline, CDR1 is DFQATT and CDR2 is SNEGSKA (reference sequence). V trimming: 5 bases; J trimming: 3 bases; junction bases outside the gene matches: 5. Written as DNA, the CDR3 is TGCAGTGCTCGCGGGAGGGCGGGCTACGAGCAGTACTTC. Protein: CSARGRAGYEQYF.

The chain uses TRBV5-1 and TRBJ2-7; 10 bases fit TRBD2. Germline V gene sequence: CDR1 SGHRS, CDR2 YFSETQ. The J segment lost 4 bases and the V segment lost 3 bases, leaving 10 bases of the junction unmatched. The CDR3 contains 16 residues. CDR3 in DNA: TGCGCCAGCAGCTCAAGAGCGGGAGGGCCAATATACGAGCAGTACTTC. Amino acids: CASSSRAGGPIYEQYF.

CDR3 bases: TGTGCCAGCAGCCAACGGATTGGCTACGAGCAGTACTTC. Its translation is CASSQRIGYEQYF. V and J are TRBV14 and TRBJ2-7, with unresolved D. This CDR3 has 13 residues. Germline CDR1 SGHDN, CDR2 FVKESK. The V end lost 2 bases, the J end lost 3 bases, and 8 bases lay between the germline ends.

This clonotype appeared a few times. The chain joins TRBV6-2 or TRBV6-3 to TRBJ2-5, with D perhaps TRBD2 (5 bases). V shed 2 bases and J shed 2 bases, with 12 bases lying between them. The germline V gene has CDR1 MNHEY and CDR2 SVGEGT. CDR3 length: 15 amino acids. DNA of the CDR3: TGTGCCAGCAGTTACCGGGGTGCGCTTCAAGAGACCCAGTACTTC. Translation: CASSYRGALQETQYF.

This clonotype showed up many times. V is TRBV25-1 and J is TRBJ2-5; D ambiguous. Germline V gene data show CDR1 as MGHDK and CDR2 as SYGVNS. There are 16 residues in the CDR3. Trimming left V 2 bases short and J 5 bases short, with 18 bases between. CDR3: CASSEGDRTFGETQYF. Here the CDR3 DNA reads TGTGCCAGCAGTGAAGGTGACCGTACATTTGGGGAGACCCAGTACTTC. The full variable domain, its missing parts supplied by reference TRBV25-1 and TRBJ2-5, is EADIYQTPRYLVIGTGKKITLECSQTMGHDKMYWYQQDPGMELHLIHYSYGVNSTEKGDLSSESTVSRIRTEHFPLTLESARPSHTSQYLCASSEGDRTFGETQYFGPGTRLLVL.

V usage is TRBV18 and J usage is TRBJ2-5; 11 positions agree with TRBD2. The CDR3 extends over 15 amino acids. The V and J ends lost 2 bases and 3 bases, in that order; junction bases with no gene match: 2. CDR1 KGHSH and CDR2 LQKENI come from the germline V gene. The CDR3 sequence is CASSPAGLAEETQYF. CDR3 bases: TGTGCCAGCTCACCAGCGGGACTAGCGGAAGAGACCCAGTACTTC. Drawing the rest from reference TRBV18 and TRBJ2-5, the complete variable domain is NAGVMQNPRHLVRRRGQEARLRCSPMKGHSHVYWYRQLPEEGLKFMVYLQKENIIDESGMPKERFSAEFPKEGPSILRIQQVVRGDSAAYFCASSPAGLAEETQYFGPGTRLLVL.

There are a few counts of this clonotype. V and J are TRBV20-1 and TRBJ2-5; D is possibly TRBD2 (5 bases). The ends were cut back, 0 bases at V and 0 bases at J, with 8 bases in the middle. Germline lookup yields CDR1 DFQATT and CDR2 SNEGSKA (reference sequence). The CDR3 covers 14 residues. Here the CDR3 reads CSARDLANQETQYF. The DNA for the CDR3 is TGCAGTGCTAGAGATCTAGCTAACCAAGAGACCCAGTACTTC.

In regard to this clonotype: Because the CDR3's place on the DNA is in doubt, the DNA is left out and the CDR3 is given as listed by TCRdb. The genes are TRBV7-8 and TRBJ2-2; TRBD1 is taken as the D call from the table, unchecked against the DNA. The CDR3 numbers 16 amino acids, ends counted. Germline lookup yields CDR1 SGHVS and CDR2 FQNEAQ. The CDR3 region is CASSLWGRGNTGELYF.

This clonotype was observed a few times. The V and J genes are TRBV27 and TRBJ2-1, with 10 bases that match TRBD1. Trimming took 5 bases from V and 8 from J; bases not matched to a gene: 9. Germline V lookup: CDR1 MNHEY, CDR2 SMNVEV (reference sequence). The CDR3 runs 15 residues. The CDR3 DNA sequence: TGTGCCAGCAGTGTCTCCGGGACAGGGGTTTATGAGCAGTTCTTC. Protein product: CASSVSGTGVYEQFF.

The chain links TRBV20-1 to TRBJ1-6; D not resolved. Germline V lookup: CDR1 DFQATT, CDR2 SNEGSKA (reference sequence). This CDR3 is built from 15 residues. V dropped 3 bases and J dropped 0 bases, with 9 bases sitting between them. CDR3 region: CSASSRNSYNSPLHF. The CDR3 DNA follows: TGCAGTGCTAGTTCCCGGAACTCCTATAATTCACCCCTCCACTTT.

This clonotype was counted only a few times. The chain employs TRBV7-9 and TRBJ2-7; a weak D match, TRBD1 (5 bases). The germline V and J ends were trimmed by 5 bases and 7 bases, with 12 bases remaining between them. This CDR3 contains 12 residues. Germline CDR1 is SEHNR and CDR2 is FQNEAQ (reference sequence). CDR3 sequence (DNA): TGTGCCAGCAGCCGCCAGGGTGTTGAGCAGTACTTC. Its protein is CASSRQGVEQYF. Using reference TRBV7-9 and TRBJ2-7 for the parts outside the CDR3, the full variable domain is DTGVSQNPRHKITKRGQNVTFRCDPISEHNRLYWYRQTLGQGPEFLTYFQNEAQLEKSRLLSDRFSAERPKGSFSTLEIQRTEQGDSAMYLCASSRQGVEQYFGPGTRLTVT.

This clonotype occurred a few times. This chain uses TRBV6-5 with TRBJ1-2; tentatively, D is TRBD1 (5 bases). V lost 0 bases to trimming and J lost 0 bases, with 8 bases between them. This CDR3 has 15 residues. Germline CDR1 reads MNHEY; CDR2 reads SVGAGI. The CDR3 sequence: CASSYSGTTNYGYTF. CDR3 coding DNA: TGTGCCAGCAGTTACTCGGGGACTACTAACTATGGCTACACCTTC.

A few counts support this clonotype. V and J are TRBV20-1 and TRBJ2-7; 7 nucleotides line up with TRBD1. V was pared by 6 bases and J by 4 bases, with 9 bases of the junction left unmatched. The CDR3 is 13 amino acids. Germline CDR1 and CDR2: DFQATT and SNEGSKA (reference sequence). As DNA, the CDR3 is TGCAGTGCCCCCCGGGACAGCTTGTACGAGCAGTACTTC. Its translation is CSAPRDSLYEQYF.

The chain has TRBV20-1 and TRBJ2-7; D is tentatively TRBD1 or TRBD2 (5 bases each). With 8 bases removed from V and 0 bases from J, the gap between germline ends came to 14 bases. CDR1 DFQATT and CDR2 SNEGSKA come from the germline V gene (reference sequence). The CDR3 runs 13 residues. The CDR3, as DNA: TGCAGTCTTAGTCCGGGACCCTCCTACGAGCAGTACTTC. It is translated as CSLSPGPSYEQYF.

This clonotype was observed a few times. V usage is TRBV28 and J usage is TRBJ2-3, with TRBD2 identical over 13 bases. The V gene end was trimmed by 5 bases and the J gene end by 6 bases; junction bases not matched to a gene: 5. Germline CDR1 reads MDHEN; CDR2 reads SYDVKM. CDR3 length: 15 residues. The CDR3 spells CASSRTSGSGDTQYF. CDR3 coding DNA: TGTGCCAGCAGTAGGACTAGCGGGAGCGGTGATACGCAGTATTTT.

This clonotype was seen only a few times. This chain joins TRBV3-1 and TRBJ2-3; 13 nucleotides agree with TRBD2. Germline V gene sequence: CDR1 LGHDT, CDR2 YNNKEL (reference sequence). V was clipped by 4 bases and J by 6 bases; unmatched bases: 10. CDR3 size: 17 residues. This chain's CDR3 is CASSRTQLAGGPDTQYF. The CDR3 coding sequence is TGTGCCAGCAGCCGAACACAACTAGCGGGAGGGCCGGATACGCAGTATTTT.